This passage covers 27 T cell receptor beta chains from one sample sequenced in a study of vaccination effects on CD4 cells after COVID-19. Their antigens remain unidentified. The culture ran for around nine days, and then CD4+ T cells were isolated. Data came from immunoSEQ multiplex PCR; TCRdb stores just in-frame clones and leaves some out. There are roughly 60,000 clones in the sample; about 69% occur only once, and roughly 23% lies in the top ten. This specimen was CD4+ T cells from PBMCs cultured without peptide, taken before COVID-19 vaccination. The receptors shown here come from a human donor who had a prior SARS-CoV-2 infection.

The chain combines TRBV19 with TRBJ2-7; tentatively, D is TRBD1 or TRBD2 (5 bases each). V gave up 5 bases and J gave up 1 base, with 9 bases separating them. Germline V gene sequence: CDR1 LNHDA, CDR2 SQIVND (reference sequence). This CDR3 is built from 13 residues. This chain's CDR3 is CASSEGQSYEQYF. The DNA of the CDR3 is TGTGCCAGTAGTGAGGGGCAGTCCTACGAGCAGTACTTC.

The CDR3, as DNA: TGTGCCAGCAGCAGGGACCCCAACAATAATTCACCCCTCCACTTT. Its translation: CASSRDPNNNSPLHF. V and J are TRBV6-5 and TRBJ1-6; the D gene is possibly TRBD1 (5 bases). Germline assignment: CDR1 MNHEY and CDR2 SVGAGI. Trimming removed 6 bases from V and 5 bases from J, with 14 bases in between. CDR3 size: 15 residues.

This chain joins TRBV9 and TRBJ1-2, with D perhaps TRBD1 (5 bases). CDR1 and CDR2 (germline): SGDLS, YYNGEE. V shed 0 bases and J shed 7 bases, with 13 bases lying between them. The CDR3 contains 14 residues. The CDR3 nucleotides read TGTGCCAGCAGCGTAGTGCCAGGGAACCTTGGCTACACCTTC. As protein: CASSVVPGNLGYTF.

This clone was found once. The chain couples TRBV2 to TRBJ1-5; 8 positions match TRBD1. Looked up from germline, CDR1 is SNHLY and CDR2 is FYNNEI. The CDR3 contains 13 residues. V lost 11 bases, J lost 4 bases, and 7 bases stayed unmatched. For the CDR3, the DNA is TGTGCCGGCAACAGGGGGATGAATCAGCCCCAGCATTTT. Encoded protein: CAGNRGMNQPQHF.

The gene calls are TRBV3-1 (or the pseudogene TRBV3-2) and TRBJ2-1, with D hard to call. The V and J ends lost 6 bases and 7 bases respectively, with 7 bases between them. The CDR3 sequence is 11 residues long. CDR1 is LGHDT and CDR2 is YNNKEL in the germline V gene (reference sequence). CDR3 DNA: TGTGCCAGCAGTCACTGGAATGAGCAGTTCTTC. As protein: CASSHWNEQFF.

The rearrangement joins TRBV6-1 to TRBJ2-1; D is undetermined. Germline CDR1 reads MNHNS; CDR2 reads SASEGT. The CDR3 consists of 16 residues. V was shortened by 0 bases and J by 0 bases, with 9 bases between the two germline ends. Here the CDR3 reads CASSEASILSYNEQFF. CDR3 nucleotides: TGTGCCAGCAGTGAAGCGAGTATACTCTCCTACAATGAGCAGTTCTTC.

V and J are TRBV5-4 and TRBJ2-1, with a possible D match to TRBD2 (5 bases). This CDR3 comprises 15 residues. Trimming left V 2 bases short and J 7 bases short, with 16 bases between. The V gene's germline CDR1 is SGHNT and CDR2 YYREEE (reference sequence). Written as DNA, the CDR3 is TGTGCCAGCAGCTTTGCCCGGGGAAAGTGGAATGAGCAGTTCTTC. As protein: CASSFARGKWNEQFF.

The rearrangement joins TRBV27 to TRBJ2-7; weak D call: TRBD1 (5 bases). This CDR3 is 15 amino acids long. Germline CDR1 and CDR2: MNHEY and SMNVEV (reference sequence). Deletions cut 2 bases from V and 8 bases from J, with 19 bases between. The CDR3 DNA reads as TGTGCCAGCAGTTTAGGCCAGGGTGGGATGGGAAAGCAGTACTTC. Encoded protein: CASSLGQGGMGKQYF.

V and J are TRBV7-9 and TRBJ1-5; unclear D gene. V lost 5 bases and J 1 base, leaving 12 bases between the germline ends. The length of the CDR3 is 15 residues. CDR1 is SEHNR and CDR2 is FQNEAQ in the germline V gene (reference sequence). CDR3 sequence reads: CASSPRGGSNQPQHF. In DNA form, the CDR3 reads TGTGCCAGCAGCCCTCGGGGTGGGAGCAATCAGCCCCAGCATTTT.

The chain carries TRBV13 and TRBJ2-2; D is tentatively TRBD1 or TRBD2 (5 bases each). Germline V gene data show CDR1 as PRHDT and CDR2 as FYEKMQ (reference sequence). The CDR3 sequence is 16 residues long. The V end was cut by 5 bases, the J end by 3 bases, with 16 bases between. The CDR3 DNA sequence: TGTGCCAGCAGCCCGGGACCCCGCCACGACACCGGGGAGCTGTTTTTT. Encoded protein: CASSPGPRHDTGELFF.

The chain is built from TRBV4-3 and TRBJ2-3; TRBD2 is a possible D gene (5 bases). The V end was cut by 4 bases, the J end by 7 bases, with 12 bases between. The CDR3 loop spans 13 amino acids. CDR1 and CDR2 (germline): LGHNA, YSLEER. The CDR3 region has the DNA TGCGCCAGCAGCCCCCGCATCGGGAATACGCAGTATTTT. This translates into CASSPRIGNTQYF.

V gene TRBV10-3 combines with J gene TRBJ1-4, with 9 bases matching TRBD1. V shed 3 bases, J shed 7 bases, and the junction held 9 bases outside the gene matches. Germline CDR1 reads ENHRY; CDR2 reads SYGVKD. The CDR3 is 16 amino acids. DNA of the CDR3: TGTGCCATCAGTGACTCGAACAGGGGGCTAGGTGAAAAACTGTTTTTT. Translating it yields CAISDSNRGLGEKLFF.

CDR3 in DNA: TGTGCCTGGAGTGTCTGGGGGTTTGGATCACCCCTCCACTTT. This sequence encodes CAWSVWGFGSPLHF. J is TRBJ1-6 and V is TRBV30; maybe TRBD1 (5 bases). The CDR3 extends over 14 amino acids. In germline, CDR1 is GTSNPN, CDR2 SVGIG (reference sequence). V was cut by 0 bases and J by 10 bases, with 13 bases left in between.

The rearrangement joins TRBV18 to TRBJ1-6; possible D gene TRBD1, 5 bases. CDR1 and CDR2 from the germline V gene are KGHSH and LQKENI. Deletions cut 3 bases from V and 7 bases from J, with 13 bases between. CDR3 length equals 15 residues. The CDR3, as DNA: TGTGCCAGCTCACCCTCCGGGGCGTTGAATTCACCCCTCCACTTT. It specifies CASSPSGALNSPLHF.

The chain couples TRBV3-1 (or the pseudogene TRBV3-2) to TRBJ2-2, with unresolved D. The V end lost 6 bases, the J end lost 1 base, and 9 bases lay between the germline ends. Germline CDR1 LGHDT, CDR2 YNNKEL (reference sequence). The CDR3 covers 14 residues. CDR3: CASRPRRNTGELFF. The CDR3 DNA follows: TGTGCCAGCAGGCCACGTCGGAACACCGGGGAGCTGTTTTTT.

The chain carries TRBV11-2 and TRBJ1-1; D unresolved. This CDR3 is built from 14 residues. V was cut by 2 bases and J by 0 bases, with 7 bases left in between. CDR1 and CDR2 from the germline V gene are SGHAT and FQNNGV. The CDR3 loop reads CASSLRRVNTEAFF. The CDR3 nucleotides read TGTGCCAGCAGCTTAAGGAGGGTGAACACTGAAGCTTTCTTT.

V and J are TRBV6-2 or TRBV6-3 and TRBJ2-2, with 8 bases that match TRBD2. Germline V gene lookup returns CDR1 MNHEY and CDR2 SVGEGT. CDR3 length: 17 amino acids. V shed 2 bases, J shed 3 bases, and the junction held 8 bases outside the gene matches. The DNA for the CDR3 is TGTGCCAGCAGTTACGGGGGGACTAGAGGTGACACCGGGGAGCTGTTTTTT. This translates into CASSYGGTRGDTGELFF.

This rearrangement joins TRBV23-1 to TRBJ1-1; D is unresolved. TRBV23-1 is an ORF; its function is uncertain. V dropped 6 bases and J dropped 0 bases, with 11 bases sitting between them. The CDR3 totals 14 residues. CDR3 in DNA: TGCGCCAGCAGCGACGTATACATGAACACTGAAGCTTTCTTT. This sequence encodes CASSDVYMNTEAFF.

The rearrangement links TRBV6-6 to TRBJ1-4, with TRBD1 identical over 9 bases. The germline V gene encodes CDR1 MNHNY and CDR2 SVGAGI (reference sequence). Germline trimming cut 5 bases from V and 5 bases from J; bases unmatched to any gene: 6. This CDR3 has 15 residues. The CDR3 DNA reads as TGTGCCAGCAGTGACTTCGGGACAGGGAATGAAAAACTGTTTTTT. Translation gives CASSDFGTGNEKLFF.

This clone was observed a few times. This chain connects TRBV6-6 to TRBJ2-1; 9 bases are a match to TRBD2. V was pared by 2 bases and J by 7 bases, with 6 bases of the junction left unmatched. CDR1 is MNHNY, CDR2 SVGAGI, per germline (reference sequence). The CDR3 sequence is 15 residues long. The CDR3, as DNA: TGTGCCAGCAGTTACATTAGCGGGAGAGGTAATGAGCAGTTCTTC. Translation gives CASSYISGRGNEQFF.

The chain uses TRBV2 and TRBJ2-7; the D gene is possibly TRBD2 (5 bases). Per the germline V gene, CDR1 is SNHLY and CDR2 is FYNNEI. The CDR3 consists of 14 residues. The CDR3 here is CASSDDYATYEQYF. The CDR3 nucleotides read TGTGCTTCCTCCGACGACTATGCTACCTACGAGCAGTACTTC.

The chain has TRBV5-1 and TRBJ2-3; 7 positions agree with TRBD2. V trimming: 0 bases; J trimming: 0 bases; junction bases outside the gene matches: 19. The CDR3 extends over 21 amino acids. Germline values: CDR1 SGHRS, CDR2 YFSETQ. The CDR3 here is CASSLAVASGGWGSSTDTQYF. CDR3 bases: TGCGCCAGCAGCTTGGCCGTTGCTAGCGGAGGTTGGGGGTCGAGCACAGATACGCAGTATTTT.

The chain employs TRBV7-2 and TRBJ2-5, with 13 bases matching TRBD2. Per germline, CDR1 SGHTA and CDR2 FQGNSA. V was pared by 5 bases and J by 5 bases, with 5 bases of the junction left unmatched. CDR3 length: 15 residues. For the CDR3, the DNA is TGTGCCAGCAGCCTGACTAGCGGGAGGCCCGAGACCCAGTACTTC. This gives the protein CASSLTSGRPETQYF. Full variable domain (missing parts from reference TRBV7-2 and TRBJ2-5): GAGVSQSPSNKVTEKGKDVELRCDPISGHTALYWYRQSLGQGLEFLIYFQGNSAPDKSGLPSDRFSAERTGGSVSTLTIQRTQQEDSAVYLCASSLTSGRPETQYFGPGTRLLVL.

The V gene is TRBV6-5, the J gene TRBJ1-6; D remains ambiguous. Germline V lookup: CDR1 MNHEY, CDR2 SVGAGI. This CDR3 is 11 amino acids long. With 8 bases removed from V and 7 bases from J, the gap between germline ends came to 6 bases. CDR3 bases: TGTGCCAGCGGCACAAATTCACCCCTCCACTTT. It codes for CASGTNSPLHF.

The V call is TRBV10-3, the J call TRBJ1-2, with D maybe TRBD1 (6 bases). The CDR3 spans 14 residues. Looked up from germline, CDR1 is ENHRY and CDR2 is SYGVKD. V lost 2 bases, J lost 3 bases, and 10 bases lay in between. The CDR3 region has the DNA TGTGCCATCAGTGAGACAGGGTTCGACTATGGCTACACCTTC. Its translation is CAISETGFDYGYTF.

The chain joins TRBV3-1 (or the pseudogene TRBV3-2) to TRBJ1-2; the match to TRBD1 covers 9 bases. V shed 9 bases, J shed 2 bases, and the junction held 4 bases outside the gene matches. The CDR3 loop spans 13 amino acids. Per germline, CDR1 LGHDT and CDR2 YNNKEL (reference sequence). The CDR3 loop reads CASTGQGNYGYTF. For the CDR3, the DNA is TGTGCCAGTACGGGACAGGGAAACTATGGCTACACCTTC.

This clone has a single count. The chain links TRBV4-3 to TRBJ2-5, with 14 bases fitting TRBD2. After removal of 0 bases from V and 6 bases from J, the junction contained 6 bases not matched to a gene. The CDR3 is 17 amino acids. From germline, CDR1 is LGHNA and CDR2 YSLEER. CDR3 sequence: CASSQEPGTSGSKTQYF. CDR3 DNA sequence: TGCGCCAGCAGCCAAGAACCCGGGACTAGCGGGAGTAAGACCCAGTACTTC.